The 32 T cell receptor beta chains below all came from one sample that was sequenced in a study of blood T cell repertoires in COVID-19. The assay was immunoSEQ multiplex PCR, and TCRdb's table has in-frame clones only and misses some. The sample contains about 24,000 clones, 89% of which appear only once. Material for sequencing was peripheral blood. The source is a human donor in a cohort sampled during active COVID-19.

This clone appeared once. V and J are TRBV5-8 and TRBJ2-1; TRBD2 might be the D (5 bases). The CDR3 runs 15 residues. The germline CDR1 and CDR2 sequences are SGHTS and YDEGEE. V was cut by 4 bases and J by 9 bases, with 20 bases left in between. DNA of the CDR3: TGTGCCAGCAGCCGTAAACAGCGGTTTAGCCCTGAGCAGTTCTTC. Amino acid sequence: CASSRKQRFSPEQFF.

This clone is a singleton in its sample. The CDR3 nucleotides read TGTGCCAGCAGTTCAGCCGGGACAGCGGCTATGGGGACCCAGTACTTC. Its translation is CASSSAGTAAMGTQYF. This sequence joins TRBV28 and TRBJ2-5, with 7 bases aligning to TRBD1. This CDR3 has 16 residues. The trim removed 4 bases at V and 7 bases at J, leaving 15 bases unmatched. CDR1 MDHEN and CDR2 SYDVKM come from the germline V gene.

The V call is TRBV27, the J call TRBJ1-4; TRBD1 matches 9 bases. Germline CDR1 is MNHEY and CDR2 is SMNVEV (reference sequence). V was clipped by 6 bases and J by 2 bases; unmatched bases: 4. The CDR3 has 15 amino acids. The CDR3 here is CASRRQGVTNEKLFF. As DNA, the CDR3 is TGTGCCAGCAGAAGACAGGGGGTGACTAATGAAAAACTGTTTTTT.

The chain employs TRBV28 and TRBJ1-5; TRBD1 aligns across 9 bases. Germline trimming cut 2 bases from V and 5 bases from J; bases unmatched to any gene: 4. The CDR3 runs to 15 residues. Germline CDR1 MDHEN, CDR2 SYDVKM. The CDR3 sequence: CASSLGTGGYQPQHF. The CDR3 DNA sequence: TGTGCCAGCAGTTTAGGCACAGGGGGCTATCAGCCCCAGCATTTT.

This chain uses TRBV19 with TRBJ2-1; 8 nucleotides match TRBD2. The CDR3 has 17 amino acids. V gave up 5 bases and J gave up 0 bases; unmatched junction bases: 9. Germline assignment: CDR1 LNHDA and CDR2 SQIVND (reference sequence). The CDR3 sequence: CASSPSQLAVSYNEQFF. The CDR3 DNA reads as TGTGCCAGTAGTCCCTCCCAACTAGCGGTCTCCTACAATGAGCAGTTCTTC.

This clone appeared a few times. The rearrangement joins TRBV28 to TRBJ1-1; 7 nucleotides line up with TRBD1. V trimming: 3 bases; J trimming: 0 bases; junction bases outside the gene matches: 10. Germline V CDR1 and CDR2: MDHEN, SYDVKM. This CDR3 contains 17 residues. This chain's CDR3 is CASSFYIGTAMNTEAFF. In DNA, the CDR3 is TGTGCCAGCAGTTTTTACATTGGGACAGCGATGAACACTGAAGCTTTCTTT.

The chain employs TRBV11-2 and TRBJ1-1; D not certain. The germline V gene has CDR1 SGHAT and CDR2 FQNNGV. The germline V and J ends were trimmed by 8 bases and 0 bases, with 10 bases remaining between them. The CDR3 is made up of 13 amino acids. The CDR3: CASGLGLNTEAFF. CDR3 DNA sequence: TGTGCCAGCGGACTGGGGTTGAACACTGAAGCTTTCTTT.

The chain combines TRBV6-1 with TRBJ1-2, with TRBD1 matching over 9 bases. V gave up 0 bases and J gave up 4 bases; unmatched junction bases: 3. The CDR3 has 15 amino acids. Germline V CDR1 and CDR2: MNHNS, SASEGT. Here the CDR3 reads CASSEAPGQGYGYTF. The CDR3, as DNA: TGTGCCAGCAGTGAAGCCCCGGGACAGGGCTATGGCTACACCTTC.

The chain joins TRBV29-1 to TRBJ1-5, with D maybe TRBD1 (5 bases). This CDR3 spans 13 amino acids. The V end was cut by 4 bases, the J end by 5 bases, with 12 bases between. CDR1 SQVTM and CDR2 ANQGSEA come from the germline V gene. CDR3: CSVGGGFDQPQHF. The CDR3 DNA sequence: TGCAGCGTTGGGGGGGGATTTGATCAGCCCCAGCATTTT.

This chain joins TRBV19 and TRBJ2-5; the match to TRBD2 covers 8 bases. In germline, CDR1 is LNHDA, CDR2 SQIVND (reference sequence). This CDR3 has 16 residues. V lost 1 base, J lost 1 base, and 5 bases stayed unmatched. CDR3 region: CASSIGGSGVQETQYF. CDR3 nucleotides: TGTGCCAGTAGTATAGGCGGTAGCGGGGTCCAAGAGACCCAGTACTTC.

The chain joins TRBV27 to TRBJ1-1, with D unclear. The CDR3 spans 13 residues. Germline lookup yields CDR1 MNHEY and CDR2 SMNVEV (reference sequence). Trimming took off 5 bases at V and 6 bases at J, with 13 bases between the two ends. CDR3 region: CASSPRTGAEAFF. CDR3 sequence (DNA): TGTGCCAGCAGTCCACGGACTGGGGCTGAAGCTTTCTTT.

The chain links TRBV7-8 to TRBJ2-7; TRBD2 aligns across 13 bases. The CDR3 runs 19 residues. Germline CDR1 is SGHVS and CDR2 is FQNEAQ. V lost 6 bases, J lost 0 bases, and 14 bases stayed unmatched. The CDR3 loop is CASRKIPLAGGPSSYEQYF. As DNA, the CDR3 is TGTGCCAGCAGAAAAATACCACTAGCGGGAGGGCCGAGCTCCTACGAGCAGTACTTC.

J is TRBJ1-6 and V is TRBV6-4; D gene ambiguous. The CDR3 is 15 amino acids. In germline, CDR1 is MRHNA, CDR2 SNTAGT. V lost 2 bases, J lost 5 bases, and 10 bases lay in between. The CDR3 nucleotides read TGTGCCAGCAGTGACAATGCCGCGGATAATTCACCCCTCCACTTT. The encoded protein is CASSDNAADNSPLHF.

CDR3 sequence reads: CASSPREDNGYTF. CDR3 nucleotides: TGTGCCAGCAGTCCCCGGGAGGACAATGGCTACACCTTC. V usage is TRBV6-5 and J usage is TRBJ1-2; maybe TRBD1 (5 bases). CDR1 and CDR2 (germline): MNHEY, SVGAGI. The germline V and J ends were trimmed by 5 bases and 6 bases, with 13 bases remaining between them. The CDR3 totals 13 residues.

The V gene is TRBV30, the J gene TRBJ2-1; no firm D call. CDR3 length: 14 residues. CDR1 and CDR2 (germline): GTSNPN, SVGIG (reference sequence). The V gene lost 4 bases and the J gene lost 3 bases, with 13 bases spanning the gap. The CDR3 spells CAWTPGYHYNEQFF. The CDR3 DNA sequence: TGTGCCTGGACCCCAGGCTACCACTACAATGAGCAGTTCTTC.

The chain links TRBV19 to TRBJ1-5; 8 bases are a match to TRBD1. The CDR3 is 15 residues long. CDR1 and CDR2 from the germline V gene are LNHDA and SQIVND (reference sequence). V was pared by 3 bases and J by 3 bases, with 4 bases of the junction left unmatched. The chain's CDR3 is CASSMDRAFNQPQHF. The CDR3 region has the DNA TGTGCCAGTAGTATGGACAGGGCTTTCAATCAGCCCCAGCATTTT.

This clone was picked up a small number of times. As DNA, the CDR3 is TGCAGCGTCGGGAGCGGGACAGGGGTAACCACCGGGGAGCTGTTTTTT. Protein: CSVGSGTGVTTGELFF. This sequence joins TRBV29-1 and TRBJ2-2, with TRBD1 matching over 10 bases. Per the germline V gene, CDR1 is SQVTM and CDR2 is ANQGSEA. With 6 bases clipped from V and 4 bases from J, the junction kept 11 bases outside the gene matches. The CDR3 loop spans 16 amino acids.

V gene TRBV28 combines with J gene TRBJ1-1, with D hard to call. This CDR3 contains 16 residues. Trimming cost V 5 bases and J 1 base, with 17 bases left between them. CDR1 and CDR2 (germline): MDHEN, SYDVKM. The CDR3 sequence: CASSSLWEAGNTEAFF. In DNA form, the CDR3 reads TGTGCCAGCAGTAGCCTGTGGGAGGCGGGGAACACTGAAGCTTTCTTT.

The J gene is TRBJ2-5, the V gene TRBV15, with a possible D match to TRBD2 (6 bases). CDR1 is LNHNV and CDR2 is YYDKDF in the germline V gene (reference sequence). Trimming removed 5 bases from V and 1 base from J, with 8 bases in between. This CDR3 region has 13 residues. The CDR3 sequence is CATSGGTQETQYF. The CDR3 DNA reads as TGTGCCACCAGCGGGGGGACCCAAGAGACCCAGTACTTC.

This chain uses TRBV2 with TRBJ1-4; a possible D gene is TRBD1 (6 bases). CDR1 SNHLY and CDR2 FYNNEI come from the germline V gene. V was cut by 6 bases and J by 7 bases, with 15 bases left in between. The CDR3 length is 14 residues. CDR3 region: CASSAGVTGEKLFF. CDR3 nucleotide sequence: TGTGCCAGCAGCGCAGGGGTGACGGGTGAAAAACTGTTTTTT. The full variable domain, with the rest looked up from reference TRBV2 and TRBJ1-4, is EPEVTQTPSHQVTQMGQEVILRCVPISNHLYFYWYRQILGQKVEFLVSFYNNEISEKSEIFDDQFSVERPDGSNFTLKIRSTKLEDSAMYFCASSAGVTGEKLFFGSGTQLSVL.

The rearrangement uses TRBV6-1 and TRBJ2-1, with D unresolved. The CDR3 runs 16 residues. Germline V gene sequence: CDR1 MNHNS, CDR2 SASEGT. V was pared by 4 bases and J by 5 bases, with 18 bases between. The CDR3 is CASSARRHNTHNEQFF. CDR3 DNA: TGTGCCAGCAGTGCTAGACGGCACAATACTCACAATGAGCAGTTCTTC.

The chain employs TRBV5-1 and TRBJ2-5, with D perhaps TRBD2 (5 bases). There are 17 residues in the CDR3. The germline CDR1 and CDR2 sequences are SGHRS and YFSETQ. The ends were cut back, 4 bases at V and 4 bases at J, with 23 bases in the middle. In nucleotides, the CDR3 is TGCGCCAGCAGCCCCCAAGCGGCTAGCACGTACCCAGAGACCCAGTACTTC. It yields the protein CASSPQAASTYPETQYF. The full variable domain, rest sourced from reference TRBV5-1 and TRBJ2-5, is KAGVTQTPRYLIKTRGQQVTLSCSPISGHRSVSWYQQTPGQGLQFLFEYFSETQRNKGNFPGRFSGRQFSNSRSEMNVSTLELGDSALYLCASSPQAASTYPETQYFGPGTRLLVL.

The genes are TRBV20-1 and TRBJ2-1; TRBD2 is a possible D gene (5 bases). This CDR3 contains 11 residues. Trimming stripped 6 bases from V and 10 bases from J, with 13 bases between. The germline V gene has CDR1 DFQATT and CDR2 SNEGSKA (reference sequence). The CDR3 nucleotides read TGCAGTGCCCTAGCCGGTAACGAGCAGTTCTTC. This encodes CSALAGNEQFF.

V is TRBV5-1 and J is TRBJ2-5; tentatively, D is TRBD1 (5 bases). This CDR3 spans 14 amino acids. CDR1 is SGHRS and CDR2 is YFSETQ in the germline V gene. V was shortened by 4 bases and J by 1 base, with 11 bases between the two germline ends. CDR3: CASSLRVPQETQYF. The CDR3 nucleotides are TGCGCCAGCAGCCTCAGGGTTCCCCAAGAGACCCAGTACTTC.

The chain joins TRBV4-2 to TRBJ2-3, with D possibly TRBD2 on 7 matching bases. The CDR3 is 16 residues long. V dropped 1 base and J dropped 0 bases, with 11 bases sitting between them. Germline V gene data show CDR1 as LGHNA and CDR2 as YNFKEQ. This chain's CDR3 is CASSQAGGASTDTQYF. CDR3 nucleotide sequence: TGTGCCAGCAGCCAAGCTGGGGGGGCAAGCACAGATACGCAGTATTTT.

CDR3 bases: TGCGCCAGCAGCCAAGATTGGCCGGGCTATGGCTACACCTTC. Amino acids: CASSQDWPGYGYTF. The chain recombines TRBV4-1 with TRBJ1-2, with D hard to call. CDR1 and CDR2 (germline): MGHRA, YSYEKL. CDR3 length: 14 residues. Trimming shortened V by 0 bases and J by 4 bases, and 9 bases separated the two germline ends.

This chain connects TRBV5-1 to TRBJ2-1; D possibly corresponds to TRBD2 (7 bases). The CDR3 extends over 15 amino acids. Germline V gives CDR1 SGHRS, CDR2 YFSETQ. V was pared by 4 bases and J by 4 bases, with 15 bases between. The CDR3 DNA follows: TGCGCCAGCAGCCACGACAGCGGGACATACAATGAGCAGTTCTTC. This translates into CASSHDSGTYNEQFF.

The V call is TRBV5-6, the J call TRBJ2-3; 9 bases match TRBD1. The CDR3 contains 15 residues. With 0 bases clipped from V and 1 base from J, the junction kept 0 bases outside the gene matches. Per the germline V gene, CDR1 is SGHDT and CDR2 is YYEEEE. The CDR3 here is CASSLGTGGTDTQYF. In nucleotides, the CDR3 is TGTGCCAGCAGCTTGGGGACAGGGGGCACAGATACGCAGTATTTT.

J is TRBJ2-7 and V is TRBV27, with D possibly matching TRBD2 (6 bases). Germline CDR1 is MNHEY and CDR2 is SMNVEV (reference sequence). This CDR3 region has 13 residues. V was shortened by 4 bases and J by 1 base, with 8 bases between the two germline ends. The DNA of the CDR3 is TGTGCCAGCAGTTCCGGGACTTCCTACGAGCAGTACTTC. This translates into CASSSGTSYEQYF.

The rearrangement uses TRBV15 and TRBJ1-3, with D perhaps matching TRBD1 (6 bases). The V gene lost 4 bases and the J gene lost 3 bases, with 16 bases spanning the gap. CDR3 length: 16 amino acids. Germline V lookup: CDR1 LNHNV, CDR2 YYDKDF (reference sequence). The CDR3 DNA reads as TGTGCCACCAGCAAAGAGGGCAGGGGAATTGGAAACACCATATATTTT. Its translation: CATSKEGRGIGNTIYF.

CDR3 amino acids: CASSQERGRGSGNTIYF. Written as DNA, the CDR3 is TGTGCCAGCAGCCAAGAAAGGGGCAGGGGCTCTGGAAACACCATATATTTT. The chain has TRBV4-2 and TRBJ1-3; TRBD1 might be the D (6 bases). CDR1 and CDR2 from the germline V gene are LGHNA and YNFKEQ. The CDR3 is 17 residues long. V shed 0 bases and J shed 0 bases, with 12 bases lying between them.

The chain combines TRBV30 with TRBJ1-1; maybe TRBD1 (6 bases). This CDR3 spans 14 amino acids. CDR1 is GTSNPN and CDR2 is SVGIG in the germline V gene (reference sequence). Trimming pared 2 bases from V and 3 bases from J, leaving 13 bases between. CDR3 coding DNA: TGTGCCTGGAGTCACAGGGAGGGTTACACTGAAGCTTTCTTT. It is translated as CAWSHREGYTEAFF.